Listed here is a single TCR beta chain. These data belong to a study of blood T cell repertoires in COVID-19. Sequencing used immunoSEQ multiplex PCR; TCRdb keeps in-frame clones, though not all of them. There are roughly 320,000 clones in the sample; more than 85% occur only once, and almost 4% lies in the top ten. Looked up from germline, CDR1 is SGHTA and CDR2 is FQGNSA. The CDR3 contains 15 residues. After removal of 5 bases from V and 1 base from J, the junction contained 4 bases not matched to a gene. This sequence joins TRBV7-2 and TRBJ1-5, with TRBD1 matching over 8 bases. The receptor was isolated from a woman in her 30s who had been exposed to COVID-19. Input material: PBMCs or T cells enriched from blood (not recorded which). In DNA, the CDR3 is TGTGCCAGCAGCCGGCAGGGGGCGAGCAATCAGCCCCAGCATTTT. As protein: CASSRQGASNQPQHF. The entire variable domain, with the rest obtained from reference TRBV7-2 and TRBJ1-5, is as follows: GAGVSQSPSNKVTEKGKDVELRCDPISGHTALYWYRQSLGQGLEFLIYFQGNSAPDKSGLPSDRFSAERTGGSVSTLTIQRTQQEDSAVYLCASSRQGASNQPQHFGDGTRLSIL.